Listed below are T cell receptor beta chains from one sample, sequenced in a study of cytomegalovirus exposure and HLA in healthy donors. The protocol was immunoSEQ multiplex PCR, while the TCRdb copy is restricted to in-frame clones and leaves out a portion. The profile shows 100,000 to 120,000 clones, 70% to 90% of them singletons. Input material: PBMCs. Receptors were obtained from a man aged 40-49 years in good health and CMV-seronegative. Both conserved end residues are part of each CDR3. D genes are given only for firm matches. Expanded clones are given a class, and other clones once, few, many or no size at all.

v_call: TRBV19; clone_size: NA; d_call: TRBD2; j_call: TRBJ2-1; cdr3_nt: TGTGCCAGTAGTTTCGATCTAGCGGGGGTCTACAATGAGCAGTTCTTC; cdr3_aa: CASSFDLAGVYNEQFF
v_call: TRBV2; clone_size: NA; d_call: NA; j_call: TRBJ1-5; cdr3_nt: TGTGCCAGCAGTGAAATAGCTGGGGGCGAGGGCGATCAGCCCCAGCATTTT; cdr3_aa: CASSEIAGGEGDQPQHF
v_call: TRBV5-4; clone_size: NA; d_call: NA; j_call: TRBJ2-3; cdr3_nt: TGTGCCAGCAGCTTCGGAGATACGCAGTATTTT; cdr3_aa: CASSFGDTQYF
v_call: TRBV2; clone_size: NA; d_call: TRBD1; j_call: TRBJ2-2; cdr3_nt: TGTGCCAGCAGATTAGGGACAGGAGCTACCGGGGAGCTGTTTTTT; cdr3_aa: CASRLGTGATGELFF
v_call: TRBV7-9; clone_size: NA; d_call: NA; j_call: TRBJ1-4; cdr3_nt: TGTGCCAGCAGCTACAGGGATTTAACAGAGAAACTGTTTTTT; cdr3_aa: CASSYRDLTEKLFF
v_call: TRBV10-3; clone_size: NA; d_call: NA; j_call: TRBJ2-7; cdr3_nt: TGTGCCATCAGCTTGGGAGAGTCAATCTACGAGCAGTACTTC; cdr3_aa: CAISLGESIYEQYF
v_call: TRBV28; clone_size: NA; d_call: NA; j_call: TRBJ2-6; cdr3_nt: TGTGCCAGCAGTTTATTGGGAGCCTCTGGGGCCAACGTCCTGACTTTC; cdr3_aa: CASSLLGASGANVLTF
v_call: TRBV29-1; clone_size: NA; d_call: TRBD2; j_call: TRBJ2-3; cdr3_nt: TGCAGCGGGGGGGGAGGGGCAGATACGCAGTATTTT; cdr3_aa: CSGGGGADTQYF
v_call: TRBV19; clone_size: NA; d_call: TRBD1; j_call: TRBJ1-1; cdr3_nt: TGTGCCAGTAGTTTTCCGGGACAGGGGAGGAACACTGAAGCTTTCTTT; cdr3_aa: CASSFPGQGRNTEAFF
v_call: TRBV19; clone_size: NA; d_call: TRBD1; j_call: TRBJ1-6; cdr3_nt: TGTGCCAGTAGTGGGACAGTGGTCGAATCACCCCTCCACTTT; cdr3_aa: CASSGTVVESPLHF
v_call: TRBV2; clone_size: once; d_call: NA; j_call: TRBJ2-7; cdr3_nt: TGTGCCAGCAGTGAGGGAATAGGGGCTGGGTACGAGCAGTACTTC; cdr3_aa: CASSEGIGAGYEQYF
v_call: TRBV19; clone_size: NA; d_call: NA; j_call: TRBJ1-6; cdr3_nt: TGTGCCAGTAGTATGCAGGATAATTCACCCCTCCACTTT; cdr3_aa: CASSMQDNSPLHF
v_call: TRBV9; clone_size: NA; d_call: NA; j_call: TRBJ1-6; cdr3_nt: TGTGCCAGCAGCCTCGACTTAAATTCACCCCTCCACTTT; cdr3_aa: CASSLDLNSPLHF
v_call: TRBV15; clone_size: NA; d_call: NA; j_call: TRBJ1-6; cdr3_nt: TGTGCCACCAGCAGAGATCCAGATAGACTTTCACCCCTCCACTTT; cdr3_aa: CATSRDPDRLSPLHF
v_call: TRBV4-3; clone_size: NA; d_call: NA; j_call: TRBJ2-6; cdr3_nt: TGCGCCAGCAGCCAAGAACACAGCCTCGCCCTCGGGGCCAACGTCCTGACTTTC; cdr3_aa: CASSQEHSLALGANVLTF
v_call: TRBV5-4; clone_size: NA; d_call: TRBD1; j_call: TRBJ2-2; cdr3_nt: TGTGCCAGCAGCTTGGAGGGGGACAGGGGGAACACCGGGGAGCTGTTTTTT; cdr3_aa: CASSLEGDRGNTGELFF
v_call: TRBV6-1; clone_size: NA; d_call: TRBD2; j_call: TRBJ2-7; cdr3_nt: TGTGCCAGCAGTACAGGGACTAGCTCCTACGAGCAGTACTTC; cdr3_aa: CASSTGTSSYEQYF
v_call: TRBV29-1; clone_size: NA; d_call: TRBD1; j_call: TRBJ2-7; cdr3_nt: TGCAGCGCACGACAGGGCTATACCTCCTACGAGCAGTACTTC; cdr3_aa: CSARQGYTSYEQYF
v_call: TRBV5-1; clone_size: NA; d_call: TRBD1; j_call: TRBJ1-1; cdr3_nt: TGCGCCAGCAGACCGGACAGGAGGAACACTGAAGCTTTCTTT; cdr3_aa: CASRPDRRNTEAFF
v_call: TRBV6-5; clone_size: NA; d_call: NA; j_call: TRBJ1-4; cdr3_nt: TGTGCCAGCAGCCCCCGGGTCTCGAGGGGGGAAAAACTGTTTTTT; cdr3_aa: CASSPRVSRGEKLFF
v_call: TRBV6-5; clone_size: NA; d_call: TRBD1; j_call: TRBJ1-2; cdr3_nt: TGTGCCAGCAGTTTCACCGGACAGGGGGCAAGGGGCTACACCTTC; cdr3_aa: CASSFTGQGARGYTF
v_call: TRBV30; clone_size: NA; d_call: TRBD1; j_call: TRBJ1-5; cdr3_nt: TGTGCCTGGGCACCAACAGGGGGCAATCAGCCCCAGCATTTT; cdr3_aa: CAWAPTGGNQPQHF
v_call: TRBV6-5; clone_size: NA; d_call: NA; j_call: TRBJ1-1; cdr3_nt: TGTGCCAGCAGTTACTCGAGGTGGACTGAAGCTTTCTTT; cdr3_aa: CASSYSRWTEAFF
v_call: TRBV7-8; clone_size: NA; d_call: NA; j_call: TRBJ2-5; cdr3_nt: TGTGCCAGCAGTCAACCTCAGGGATTGCAAGAGACCCAGTACTTC; cdr3_aa: CASSQPQGLQETQYF
v_call: TRBV19; clone_size: NA; d_call: TRBD1; j_call: TRBJ1-1; cdr3_nt: TGTGCCAGTATCCAAAGGGACAGGGGAAGGAACACTGAAGCTTTCTTT; cdr3_aa: CASIQRDRGRNTEAFF
v_call: TRBV2; clone_size: NA; d_call: NA; j_call: TRBJ1-3; cdr3_nt: TGTGCCAGCAGCTATGAACAGGGTTATGGAAACACCATATATTTT; cdr3_aa: CASSYEQGYGNTIYF
v_call: TRBV15; clone_size: NA; d_call: TRBD1; j_call: TRBJ2-2; cdr3_nt: TGTGCCACCAGCAGCGGACAGGGGGCGACCGGGGAGCTGTTTTTT; cdr3_aa: CATSSGQGATGELFF
v_call: TRBV7-2; clone_size: few; d_call: TRBD2; j_call: TRBJ2-3; cdr3_nt: TGTGCCAGCAGCTACCGGGACTATTCCACAGATACGCAGTATTTT; cdr3_aa: CASSYRDYSTDTQYF
v_call: TRBV28; clone_size: NA; d_call: TRBD1; j_call: TRBJ2-7; cdr3_nt: TGTGCCAGCAGCCCTCCGGGACAGCCCTACGAGCAGTACTTC; cdr3_aa: CASSPPGQPYEQYF
v_call: TRBV5-5; clone_size: once; d_call: NA; j_call: TRBJ2-7; cdr3_nt: TGTGCCAGCAGCTTGGGTCAGATCTACGAGCAGTACTTC; cdr3_aa: CASSLGQIYEQYF
v_call: TRBV6-5; clone_size: NA; d_call: NA; j_call: TRBJ2-7; cdr3_nt: TGTGCCAGCAGTTACTCAGTCTTGAGAAACGAGCAGTACTTC; cdr3_aa: CASSYSVLRNEQYF
v_call: TRBV28; clone_size: NA; d_call: NA; j_call: TRBJ2-1; cdr3_nt: TGTGCCAGCAGGGGGGCCGTATCCTACAATGAGCAGTTCTTC; cdr3_aa: CASRGAVSYNEQFF
v_call: TRBV5-1; clone_size: NA; d_call: NA; j_call: TRBJ1-1; cdr3_nt: TGCGCCAGCAGCTTGTCCGGGGGCACTGAAGCTTTCTTT; cdr3_aa: CASSLSGGTEAFF
v_call: TRBV9; clone_size: NA; d_call: NA; j_call: TRBJ2-2; cdr3_nt: TGTGCCAGCAGCGTAGGTCCTTACACCGGGGAGCTGTTTTTT; cdr3_aa: CASSVGPYTGELFF
v_call: TRBV29-1; clone_size: NA; d_call: NA; j_call: TRBJ1-2; cdr3_nt: TGCAGCGTTGAAAAGTGGACACCCCCCGGCTACACCTTC; cdr3_aa: CSVEKWTPPGYTF
v_call: TRBV9; clone_size: NA; d_call: TRBD2; j_call: TRBJ2-7; cdr3_nt: TGTGCCAGCAGCGTAGGTAGCGGGTCCTACGAGCAGTACTTC; cdr3_aa: CASSVGSGSYEQYF
v_call: TRBV5-1; clone_size: NA; d_call: NA; j_call: TRBJ2-7; cdr3_nt: TGCGCCAGCAGCCATGGGACTCCCGACTCCTACGAGCAGTACTTC; cdr3_aa: CASSHGTPDSYEQYF
v_call: TRBV19; clone_size: NA; d_call: TRBD1; j_call: TRBJ1-1; cdr3_nt: TGTGCCAGTAGTATCAGACAGGGATGGACTGAAGCTTTCTTT; cdr3_aa: CASSIRQGWTEAFF
v_call: TRBV7-6; clone_size: NA; d_call: NA; j_call: TRBJ2-5; cdr3_nt: TGTGCCAGCAGCCCCGTAAGAGGTGATGGAGAGACCCAGTACTTC; cdr3_aa: CASSPVRGDGETQYF
v_call: TRBV5-1; clone_size: NA; d_call: TRBD1; j_call: TRBJ1-2; cdr3_nt: TGCGCCAGCAGCTTGGGAGGGGGCAACGGCTACACCTTC; cdr3_aa: CASSLGGGNGYTF